Presented here are 7 T cell receptor beta chains from one specimen sequenced in a study of cytomegalovirus exposure and HLA in healthy donors. Only in-frame clones appear in the TCRdb table, and some are missing; sequencing was by immunoSEQ multiplex PCR. The repertoire has about 180,000 clones, about 86% of them found once; the top ten carry about 1.5%. The sample taken for sequencing was PBMCs. The receptors originated from a woman in her thirties in good health and CMV-seronegative.

The gene calls are TRBV27 and TRBJ1-2, with 7 bases identical to TRBD1. Per the germline V gene, CDR1 is MNHEY and CDR2 is SMNVEV (reference sequence). V was clipped by 4 bases and J by 1 base; unmatched bases: 9. The CDR3 runs 16 residues. The CDR3 loop is CASSSWDSLNNYGYTF. The CDR3 region has the DNA TGTGCCAGCAGTTCATGGGACAGCTTAAATAACTATGGCTACACCTTC.

Written as DNA, the CDR3 is TGTGCCAGCAGTTACGGGGGACTGGCAAAGGCGGAGACCCAGTACTTC. Translated, it gives CASSYGGLAKAETQYF. V gene TRBV6-6 combines with J gene TRBJ2-5; possibly TRBD2 for D (6 bases). V was cut by 2 bases and J by 5 bases, with 18 bases left in between. This CDR3 comprises 16 residues. CDR1 MNHNY and CDR2 SVGAGI come from the germline V gene (reference sequence).

The rearrangement uses TRBV30 and TRBJ2-5, with a weak D call TRBD1 (5 bases). There are 14 residues in the CDR3. The V gene's germline CDR1 is GTSNPN and CDR2 SVGIG (reference sequence). V was clipped by 8 bases and J by 3 bases, with 19 bases between them. This chain's CDR3 is CAGMGQAWKETQYF. The CDR3 coding sequence is TGTGCCGGCATGGGGCAGGCATGGAAAGAGACCCAGTACTTC. The full variable domain, with the rest looked up from reference TRBV30 and TRBJ2-5, is SQTIHQWPATLVQPVGSPLSLECTVEGTSNPNLYWYRQAAGRGLQLLFYSVGIGQISSEVPQNLSASRPQDRQFILSSKKLLLSDSGFYLCAGMGQAWKETQYFGPGTRLLVL.

There are a few counts of this clone. This rearrangement joins TRBV6-5 to TRBJ1-5; 7 bases agree with TRBD1. In germline, CDR1 is MNHEY, CDR2 SVGAGI. J gave up 7 bases and V 4 bases, and 4 bases lay outside the gene matches. The CDR3 sequence is 13 residues long. The CDR3 region is CASSSGTAQPQHF. The CDR3 DNA is TGTGCCAGCAGTTCCGGGACAGCACAGCCCCAGCATTTT.

The chain employs TRBV27 and TRBJ2-3; 8 nucleotides agree with TRBD2. Unmatched junction bases numbered 3, after V lost 2 bases and J lost 2 bases. Germline-derived CDR1 and CDR2 are MNHEY and SMNVEV (reference sequence). This CDR3 has 15 amino acids. CDR3 nucleotides: TGTGCCAGCAGTTTAGACGGGGGGGACACAGATACGCAGTATTTT. It is translated as CASSLDGGDTDTQYF.

The V and J genes are TRBV2 and TRBJ1-1; D remains ambiguous. The CDR3 contains 15 residues. Germline-derived CDR1 and CDR2 are SNHLY and FYNNEI. V was trimmed by 5 bases and J by 10 bases, leaving 23 bases between them. CDR3 nucleotide sequence: TGTGCCAGCAGTATGAGGTCTGGCGACTATGATACAGCTTTCTTT. Protein sequence: CASSMRSGDYDTAFF.

The V call is TRBV7-2, the J call TRBJ2-7; TRBD1 matches at 9 bases. The germline CDR1 and CDR2 sequences are SGHTA and FQGNSA. The CDR3 covers 14 residues. The V and J ends lost 7 bases and 2 bases, in that order; junction bases with no gene match: 6. DNA for the CDR3: TGTGCCAGCATACCGGGACAGGGACCCTACGAGCAGTACTTC. This translates into CASIPGQGPYEQYF.